The clone carrying this T cell receptor beta chain was counted many times. The antigen is unknown. Per the germline V gene, CDR1 is LGHNA and CDR2 is YNFKEQ. With 3 bases clipped from V and 1 base from J, the junction kept 9 bases outside the gene matches. There are 17 residues in the CDR3. This record comes from a study of T-cell reconstitution after alpha-beta-depleted transplantation in children. General study points: Fresh T-cell production supplied most of the T-cell counts and diversity seen one year after transplant. Expanded graft clones numbering several hundred reportedly gave rise to alpha-beta T cells about two months after transplant.

Researchers prepared the TCRbeta library using unique molecular identifiers, the study reports. Via MiXCR, TCRdb re-called the PCR reads, giving one row per CDR3 protein. Of 600,000 to 700,000 distinct CDR3 sequences in the sample, around 13% were seen once. The sample consisted of PBMCs, taken before TCRalphabeta/CD19-depleted stem cell transplant. The TCR sequence derives from a girl aged 2 to 9 with congenital amegakaryocytic thrombocytopenia, due to receive a stem cell transplant. The chain carries TRBV4-2 and TRBJ2-1; 7 bases are shared with TRBD2. CDR3 protein: CASSQHASGDSYNEQFF. In DNA, the CDR3 is TGTGCCAGCAGCCAGCATGCTAGCGGTGATTCCTACAATGAGCAGTTCTTC.